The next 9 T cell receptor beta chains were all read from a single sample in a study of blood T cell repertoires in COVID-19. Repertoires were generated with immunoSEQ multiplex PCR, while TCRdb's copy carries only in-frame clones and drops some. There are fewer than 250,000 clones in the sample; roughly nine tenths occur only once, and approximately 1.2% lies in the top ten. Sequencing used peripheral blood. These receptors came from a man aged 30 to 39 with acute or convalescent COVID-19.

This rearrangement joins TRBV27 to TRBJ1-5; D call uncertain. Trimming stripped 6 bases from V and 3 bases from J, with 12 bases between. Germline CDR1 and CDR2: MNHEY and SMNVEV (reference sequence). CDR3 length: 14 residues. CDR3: CASSPPGTNQPQHF. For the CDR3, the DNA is TGTGCCAGCAGCCCCCCCGGTACCAATCAGCCCCAGCATTTT.

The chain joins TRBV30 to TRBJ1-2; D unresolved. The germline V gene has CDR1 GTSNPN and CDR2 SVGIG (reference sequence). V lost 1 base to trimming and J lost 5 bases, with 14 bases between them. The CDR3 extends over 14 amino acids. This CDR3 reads CAWSALRQAYGYTF. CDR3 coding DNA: TGTGCCTGGAGTGCCCTTCGGCAGGCATATGGCTACACCTTC. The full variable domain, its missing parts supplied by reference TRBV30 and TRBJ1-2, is SQTIHQWPATLVQPVGSPLSLECTVEGTSNPNLYWYRQAAGRGLQLLFYSVGIGQISSEVPQNLSASRPQDRQFILSSKKLLLSDSGFYLCAWSALRQAYGYTFGSGTRLTVV.

CDR3 bases: TGCGCCAGCAGCTTGGGCGTAGACACTGAAGCTTTCTTT. This codes for CASSLGVDTEAFF. V and J are TRBV5-1 and TRBJ1-1, with D hard to call. V lost 0 bases to trimming and J lost 3 bases, with 6 bases between them. The V gene's germline CDR1 is SGHRS and CDR2 YFSETQ. The CDR3 extends over 13 amino acids.

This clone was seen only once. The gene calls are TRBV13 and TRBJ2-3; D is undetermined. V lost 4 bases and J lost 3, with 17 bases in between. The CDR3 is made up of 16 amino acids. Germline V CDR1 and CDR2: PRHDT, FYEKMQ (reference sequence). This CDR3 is CASSSDHLVRTDTQYF. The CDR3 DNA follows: TGTGCCAGCAGCTCCGACCACCTAGTTCGGACAGATACGCAGTATTTT. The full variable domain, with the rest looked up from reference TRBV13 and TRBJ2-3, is AAGVIQSPRHLIKEKRETATLKCYPIPRHDTVYWYQQGPGQDPQFLISFYEKMQSDKGSIPDRFSAQQFSDYHSELNMSSLELGDSALYFCASSSDHLVRTDTQYFGPGTRLTVL.

Here the CDR3 reads CASSGQGANTEAFF. CDR3 sequence (DNA): TGTGCCAGCAGCGGACAGGGGGCGAACACTGAAGCTTTCTTT. The chain employs TRBV9 and TRBJ1-1, with TRBD1 matching over 10 bases. The J segment lost 1 base and the V segment lost 3 bases, leaving 0 bases of the junction unmatched. Looked up from germline, CDR1 is SGDLS and CDR2 is YYNGEE. The CDR3 totals 14 residues. The full variable domain, completed using reference TRBV9 and TRBJ1-1, is DSGVTQTPKHLITATGQRVTLRCSPRSGDLSVYWYQQSLDQGLQFLIQYYNGEERAKGNILERFSAQQFPDLHSELNLSSLELGDSALYFCASSGQGANTEAFFGQGTRLTVV.

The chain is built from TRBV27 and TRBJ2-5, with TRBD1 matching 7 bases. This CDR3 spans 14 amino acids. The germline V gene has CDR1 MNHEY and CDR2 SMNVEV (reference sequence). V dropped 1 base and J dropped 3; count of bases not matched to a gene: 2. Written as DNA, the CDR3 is TGTGCCAGCAGTTTATATACAGGGGAAGAGACCCAGTACTTC. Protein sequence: CASSLYTGEETQYF.

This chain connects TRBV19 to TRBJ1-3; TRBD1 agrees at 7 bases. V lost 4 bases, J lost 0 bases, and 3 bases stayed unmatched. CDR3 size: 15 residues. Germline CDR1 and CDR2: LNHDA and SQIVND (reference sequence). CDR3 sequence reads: CASSKRQGSGNTIYF. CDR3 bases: TGTGCCAGTAGTAAACGACAGGGCTCTGGAAACACCATATATTTT.

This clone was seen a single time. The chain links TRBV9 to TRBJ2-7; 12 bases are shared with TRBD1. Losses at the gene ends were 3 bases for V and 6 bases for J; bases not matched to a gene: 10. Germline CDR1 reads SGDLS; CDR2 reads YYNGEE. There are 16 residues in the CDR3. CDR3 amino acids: CASSETAGQGAGEQYF. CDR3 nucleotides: TGTGCCAGCAGCGAAACCGCGGGACAGGGGGCTGGCGAGCAGTACTTC.

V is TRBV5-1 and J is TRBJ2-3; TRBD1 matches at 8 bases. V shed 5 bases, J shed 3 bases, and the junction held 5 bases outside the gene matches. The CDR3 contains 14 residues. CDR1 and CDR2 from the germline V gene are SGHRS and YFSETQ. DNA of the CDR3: TGCGCCAGCAGGGGACAGGTTGAAACAGATACGCAGTATTTT. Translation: CASRGQVETDTQYF.